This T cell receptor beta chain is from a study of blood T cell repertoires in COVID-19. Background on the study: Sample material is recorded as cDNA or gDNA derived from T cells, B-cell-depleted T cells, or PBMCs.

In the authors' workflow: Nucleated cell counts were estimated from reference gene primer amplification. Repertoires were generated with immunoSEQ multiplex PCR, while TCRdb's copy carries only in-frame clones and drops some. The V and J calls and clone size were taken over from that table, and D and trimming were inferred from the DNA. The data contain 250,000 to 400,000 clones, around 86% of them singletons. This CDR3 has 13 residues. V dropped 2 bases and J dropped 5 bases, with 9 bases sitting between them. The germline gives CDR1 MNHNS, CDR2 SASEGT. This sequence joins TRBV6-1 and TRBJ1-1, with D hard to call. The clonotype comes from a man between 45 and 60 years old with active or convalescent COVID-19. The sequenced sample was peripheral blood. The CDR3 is CASSEWPETEAFF. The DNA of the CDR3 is TGTGCCAGCAGTGAATGGCCCGAAACTGAAGCTTTCTTT.